This T cell receptor (beta chain) was observed in a study of CD8+ T cells in alopecia areata. The sorting of PBMCs gave CD4+ and CD8+ T cells. Whole-study results and caveats: When scalp samples are sequenced, resident alphabeta T cells of normal skin are also captured.

cDNA serving as the sequencing template came from extracted, reverse transcribed RNA. Here immunoSEQ multiplex PCR was the method, and the copy in TCRdb shows in-frame clones only, minus some. This table holds 200,000 to 250,000 clones, about 61% found once. From germline, CDR1 is SQVTM and CDR2 ANQGSEA. This CDR3 region has 12 residues. The germline V and J ends were trimmed by 7 bases and 6 bases, with 12 bases remaining between them. With regard to this clone: Its antigen remains unknown.

Sequencing was carried out using CD8+ T cells sorted from blood. The rearrangement uses TRBV29-1 and TRBJ2-2, with unresolved D. The receptor was derived from a human donor in good health. CDR3 residues: CSAAQAPGELFF. The CDR3 DNA reads as TGCAGCGCCGCCCAGGCACCCGGGGAGCTGTTTTTT.